Listed here are 32 T cell receptor beta chains from one sample, sequenced in a study of cytomegalovirus exposure and HLA in healthy donors (TCRdb year 2017). Library creation used the immunoSEQ multiplex PCR assay. For the multiplex PCR, a mixture combining 60 forward primers for TCR Vbeta segments and 13 reverse primers for TCR Jbeta segments was used. Not all clones reach the TCRdb copy of this immuneACCESS table, which keeps in-frame sequences only. Checked studies attribute under half of the gap to unresolved V genes and leave the rest unexplained. The sample records 150,000 to 200,000 clones, over 75% of which are singletons. The ten largest account for approximately 2% of the sample. Sequenced material: PBMCs. All receptors come from a man between 18 and 29 years old in good health and CMV-seronegative.

The chain has TRBV19 and TRBJ2-7; TRBD1 is a possible D gene (7 bases). CDR3 size: 15 residues. In germline, CDR1 is LNHDA, CDR2 SQIVND (reference sequence). The V end lost 7 bases, the J end lost 3 bases, and 19 bases lay between the germline ends. CDR3 loop: CASTLLTGRIYEQYF. Here the CDR3 DNA reads TGTGCCAGTACCCTATTGACAGGGAGGATCTACGAGCAGTACTTC. Using reference TRBV19 and TRBJ2-7 for the parts outside the CDR3, the full variable domain is DGGITQSPKYLFRKEGQNVTLSCEQNLNHDAMYWYRQDPGQGLRLIYYSQIVNDFQKGDIAEGYSVSREKKESFPLTVTSAQKNPTAFYLCASTLLTGRIYEQYFGPGTRLTVT.

This clone was seen only once. The J gene is TRBJ2-3, the V gene TRBV9, with 13 bases lining up with TRBD2. The CDR3 totals 16 residues. With V trimmed by 4 bases and J by 9 bases, 11 bases remained unmatched. Germline-derived CDR1 and CDR2 are SGDLS and YYNGEE. CDR3 sequence reads: CASSTTSGGGNQTQYF. In DNA, the CDR3 is TGTGCCAGCAGCACTACTAGCGGGGGGGGAAATCAAACGCAGTATTTT. Drawing the rest from reference TRBV9 and TRBJ2-3, the complete variable domain is DSGVTQTPKHLITATGQRVTLRCSPRSGDLSVYWYQQSLDQGLQFLIQYYNGEERAKGNILERFSAQQFPDLHSELNLSSLELGDSALYFCASSTTSGGGNQTQYFGPGTRLTVL.

This clone was detected only once. The DNA is omitted, as the CDR3 cannot be located on it reliably, and the CDR3 follows TCRdb's listing. Other DNA sequences from this sample encode an identical CDR3 as well. This chain links TRBV9 with TRBJ1-1. Ends included, the CDR3 has 14 residues. Germline values: CDR1 SGDLS, CDR2 YYNGEE. CDR3 sequence: CASSTSGGNTEAFF.

The V and J genes are TRBV2 and TRBJ2-3; D is ambiguous. V dropped 8 bases and J dropped 0 bases, with 21 bases sitting between them. CDR3 length: 17 amino acids. CDR1 and CDR2 (germline): SNHLY, FYNNEI. CDR3 amino acids: CASYPLRTTTSTDTQYF. The DNA of the CDR3 is TGTGCCAGCTATCCCCTCCGCACTACTACTAGCACAGATACGCAGTATTTT.

The gene calls are TRBV30 and TRBJ2-3, with a weak D call TRBD1 (5 bases). The V and J ends lost 2 bases and 0 bases respectively, with 9 bases between them. This CDR3 spans 14 amino acids. Germline CDR1 is GTSNPN and CDR2 is SVGIG (reference sequence). CDR3: CAWSNSGSTDTQYF. The CDR3 region has the DNA TGTGCCTGGAGTAATTCAGGGAGCACAGATACGCAGTATTTT.

The chain couples TRBV11-2 to TRBJ2-3; 9 nucleotides match TRBD1. The CDR3 runs 17 residues. Trimming removed 1 base from V and 3 bases from J; junction bases left unmatched: 8. CDR1 and CDR2 (germline): SGHAT, FQNNGV. The CDR3 sequence is CASSLALRDRDTDTQYF. DNA of the CDR3: TGTGCCAGCAGCTTAGCCCTCCGGGACAGGGATACAGATACGCAGTATTTT.

This chain joins TRBV5-4 and TRBJ1-4; 7 nucleotides line up with TRBD1. CDR3 size: 18 residues. Germline loops: CDR1 SGHNT, CDR2 YYREEE (reference sequence). Unmatched junction bases numbered 15, after V lost 1 base and J lost 6 bases. The CDR3 loop reads CASSLNGRGGGGDEKLFF. The DNA of the CDR3 is TGTGCCAGCAGCTTGAACGGGCGAGGGGGCGGGGGGGATGAAAAACTGTTTTTT.

Here the CDR3 reads CASSAGTVFGYTF. In DNA, the CDR3 is TGTGCCAGCAGCGCCGGGACAGTATTCGGCTACACCTTC. The chain combines TRBV7-3 with TRBJ1-2; TRBD1 agrees at 7 bases. With V trimmed by 5 bases and J by 8 bases, 8 bases remained unmatched. Germline values: CDR1 SGHTA, CDR2 FQGTGA. CDR3 length: 13 residues.

The chain employs TRBV5-1 and TRBJ1-2; TRBD1 agrees at 7 bases. The CDR3 is 13 amino acids. Germline lookup yields CDR1 SGHRS and CDR2 YFSETQ. V lost 4 bases to trimming and J lost 6 bases; unmatched junction nucleotides: 6. DNA of the CDR3: TGCGCCAGCAGCCACGACAGGGCGGATGGCTACACCTTC. It encodes CASSHDRADGYTF.

The rearrangement joins TRBV14 to TRBJ2-7; D is perhaps TRBD2 (7 bases). CDR3 size: 17 residues. Deletions cut 11 bases from V and 7 bases from J, with 33 bases between. The V gene's germline CDR1 is SGHDN and CDR2 FVKESK. The CDR3 sequence is CAEPPGEGSISITEQYF. The CDR3 coding sequence is TGTGCCGAGCCTCCAGGGGAGGGCTCGATCTCTATCACTGAGCAGTACTTC.

Comment on this clone: Other DNA sequences within the sample encode an identical CDR3. The chain employs TRBV28 and TRBJ2-5; no reliable D call. With 2 bases removed from V and 4 bases from J, the gap between germline ends came to 2 bases. From germline, CDR1 is MDHEN and CDR2 SYDVKM. This CDR3 region has 11 residues. DNA of the CDR3: TGTGCCAGCAGTTTACGAGAGACCCAGTACTTC. This gives the protein CASSLRETQYF.

This clone was seen just once. The chain has TRBV7-9 and TRBJ2-1; 11 positions agree with TRBD2. The CDR3 has 15 residues. V lost 2 bases to trimming and J lost 6 bases; unmatched junction nucleotides: 3. Germline V gene lookup returns CDR1 SEHNR and CDR2 FQNEAQ (reference sequence). The CDR3 spells CASSLLAGGSNEQFF. For the CDR3, the DNA is TGTGCCAGCAGCTTATTAGCGGGAGGGTCCAATGAGCAGTTCTTC.

The chain has TRBV11-2 and TRBJ1-4; D is ambiguous. The CDR3 runs 12 residues. Germline V lookup: CDR1 SGHAT, CDR2 FQNNGV. The V and J ends lost 3 bases and 4 bases respectively, with 3 bases between them. CDR3 sequence: CASSFLNEKLFF. In DNA, the CDR3 is TGTGCCAGCAGCTTCCTTAATGAAAAACTGTTTTTT.

V usage is TRBV10-3 and J usage is TRBJ2-3; 8 nucleotides match TRBD2. J gave up 5 bases and V 11 bases, and 9 bases lay outside the gene matches. Per the germline V gene, CDR1 is ENHRY and CDR2 is SYGVKD. This CDR3 spans 13 amino acids. The CDR3 spells CASTGGPKDTQYF. The CDR3 nucleotides read TGTGCCTCTACGGGGGGGCCAAAAGATACGCAGTATTTT.

The table lists this clone with a count of one. For the CDR3, the DNA is TGTGCCAGCAGTGAGGGTAGCCACGAGCAGTACTTC. This gives the protein CASSEGSHEQYF. This chain joins TRBV2 and TRBJ2-5; D gene unclear. Gene TRBJ2-7 matches the end of the DNA better, so the J call may be wrong. Germline V gives CDR1 SNHLY, CDR2 FYNNEI. The length of the CDR3 is 12 residues.

This chain connects TRBV7-6 to TRBJ2-7; D is ambiguous. The CDR3 is 12 amino acids. Trimming removed 2 bases at V and 6 bases at J, with 8 bases between. The V gene's germline CDR1 is SGHVS and CDR2 FNYEAQ. The CDR3, as DNA: TGTGCCAGCAGCTTAAGGAGCGCCGAGCAGTACTTC. Its translation is CASSLRSAEQYF.

The chain joins TRBV30 to TRBJ2-1, with TRBD1 matching 7 bases. In germline, CDR1 is GTSNPN, CDR2 SVGIG (reference sequence). The trim removed 7 bases at V and 0 bases at J, leaving 15 bases unmatched. The CDR3 spans 17 residues. CDR3: CAYRSRQGKSSYNEQFF. In DNA, the CDR3 is TGTGCCTACCGGTCCCGACAGGGAAAAAGCTCCTACAATGAGCAGTTCTTC.

The chain combines TRBV18 with TRBJ2-7, with TRBD2 identical over 11 bases. V lost 0 bases to trimming and J lost 4 bases; unmatched junction nucleotides: 11. This CDR3 region has 18 residues. Germline V gene data show CDR1 as KGHSH and CDR2 as LQKENI. In nucleotides, the CDR3 is TGTGCCAGCTCACCACCTCTGGCTGACAGGACTAGCGGGTACGAGCAGTACTTC. It yields the protein CASSPPLADRTSGYEQYF.

The genes are TRBV6-6 and TRBJ1-5, with D possibly being TRBD1 (5 bases). Per germline, CDR1 MNHNY and CDR2 SVGAGI (reference sequence). This CDR3 is built from 14 residues. V lost 6 bases to trimming and J lost 0 bases, with 9 bases between them. CDR3 DNA sequence: TGTGCCAGCAGGACAGATTATAGCAATCAGCCCCAGCATTTT. It translates to CASRTDYSNQPQHF.

The gene calls are TRBV30 and TRBJ1-2; the D gene is possibly TRBD1 (5 bases). The CDR3 is 13 residues long. Germline CDR1 GTSNPN, CDR2 SVGIG (reference sequence). Trimming left V 2 bases short and J 4 bases short, with 11 bases between. The CDR3 DNA sequence: TGTGCCTGGAGTCCGCAGGGAACCTATGGCTACACCTTC. Translated: CAWSPQGTYGYTF.

This clone was seen only once. V and J are TRBV5-6 and TRBJ2-1; a weak D match, TRBD2 (5 bases). Germline-derived CDR1 and CDR2 are SGHDT and YYEEEE. V lost 7 bases, J lost 0 bases, and 14 bases lay in between. The CDR3 has 15 amino acids. The CDR3 is CASAARRSSYNEQFF. CDR3 sequence (DNA): TGTGCCAGCGCGGCCCGGAGGAGCTCCTACAATGAGCAGTTCTTC.

Note on this clone: This sample includes further DNA sequences coding for the same CDR3. This chain uses TRBV7-2 with TRBJ2-6, with 10 bases aligning to TRBD1. Germline trimming cut 5 bases from V and 7 bases from J; bases unmatched to any gene: 11. This CDR3 comprises 17 residues. Germline V gene sequence: CDR1 SGHTA, CDR2 FQGNSA. The CDR3 DNA sequence: TGTGCCAGCAGCCCGGGACAGGGGCGGGCAGGAGCCAACGTCCTGACTTTC. This translates into CASSPGQGRAGANVLTF.

The V and J genes are TRBV28 and TRBJ2-3, with TRBD2 matching 11 bases. Germline V CDR1 and CDR2: MDHEN, SYDVKM. V gave up 2 bases and J gave up 2 bases; unmatched junction bases: 6. The CDR3 loop spans 17 amino acids. The CDR3 spells CASSLGLAGGFTDTQYF. The DNA for the CDR3 is TGTGCCAGCAGTTTAGGGCTAGCGGGAGGTTTCACAGATACGCAGTATTTT.

V and J are TRBV9 and TRBJ1-2, with TRBD1 matching 7 bases. V shed 3 bases, J shed 0 bases, and the junction held 5 bases outside the gene matches. This CDR3 is 15 amino acids long. Germline CDR1 reads SGDLS; CDR2 reads YYNGEE. The CDR3 loop reads CASSAGGSANYGYTF. CDR3 sequence (DNA): TGTGCCAGCAGCGCAGGGGGATCAGCTAACTATGGCTACACCTTC.

V gene TRBV6-5 combines with J gene TRBJ2-5, with TRBD2 identical over 8 bases. The CDR3 is made up of 15 amino acids. V lost 6 bases and J lost 2; bases outside the gene matches: 8. Germline assignment: CDR1 MNHEY and CDR2 SVGAGI. The CDR3 sequence is CASRTTGGKQETQYF. CDR3 bases: TGTGCCAGCAGGACTACGGGGGGGAAACAAGAGACCCAGTACTTC.

The chain recombines TRBV7-8 with TRBJ2-5, with 10 bases matching TRBD2. This CDR3 spans 17 amino acids. The ends lost 1 base at V and 4 bases at J; junction bases unmatched: 9. Germline V CDR1 and CDR2: SGHVS, FQNEAQ. In DNA form, the CDR3 reads TGTGCCAGCAGCTTAGGGCAAGCGGGGGGGCTTTTAGAGACCCAGTACTTC. It codes for CASSLGQAGGLLETQYF.

The rearrangement links TRBV27 to TRBJ1-2; a weak D match, TRBD1 (5 bases). The CDR3 covers 14 residues. The germline V gene has CDR1 MNHEY and CDR2 SMNVEV (reference sequence). V was trimmed by 6 bases and J by 7 bases, leaving 18 bases between them. The CDR3 DNA follows: TGTGCCAGCAGCACTAGGGACGGAGGGTTTGGCTACACCTTC. As protein: CASSTRDGGFGYTF.

V is TRBV28 and J is TRBJ1-2; 8 bases fit TRBD1. The CDR3 consists of 13 residues. In germline, CDR1 is MDHEN, CDR2 SYDVKM. The V segment lost 5 bases and the J segment 5 bases; nucleotides outside the gene matches: 4. CDR3 sequence reads: CASSGQGAYGYTF. CDR3 DNA sequence: TGTGCCAGCAGTGGACAGGGTGCTTATGGCTACACCTTC.

The chain has TRBV9 and TRBJ2-5; D possibly corresponds to TRBD2 (5 bases). The CDR3 is 14 residues long. The germline V and J ends were trimmed by 4 bases and 5 bases, with 15 bases remaining between them. Germline V lookup: CDR1 SGDLS, CDR2 YYNGEE. The CDR3 DNA reads TGTGCCAGCAGCCCCGGGGTAGGGATGGAGACCCAGTACTTC. It is translated as CASSPGVGMETQYF.

The chain links TRBV9 to TRBJ1-5; a possible D gene is TRBD1 (5 bases). Trimming left V 0 bases short and J 0 bases short, with 13 bases between. The CDR3 is made up of 17 amino acids. The germline V gene has CDR1 SGDLS and CDR2 YYNGEE. The CDR3: CASSVGGASYSNQPQHF. CDR3 nucleotides: TGTGCCAGCAGCGTAGGCGGGGCCTCTTATAGCAATCAGCCCCAGCATTTT.

The V and J genes are TRBV19 and TRBJ2-5; 7 nucleotides match TRBD1. CDR1 and CDR2 from the germline V gene are LNHDA and SQIVND (reference sequence). V shed 9 bases and J 2 bases; nucleotides not matched to a gene: 6. The CDR3 runs 13 residues. DNA for the CDR3: TGTGCCAGCAACCCAGGGGGTCAAGAGACCCAGTACTTC. Its translation: CASNPGGQETQYF.

In this sample, this clone turned up a few times. This chain uses TRBV7-3 with TRBJ2-2; 8 bases match TRBD1. Trimming removed 5 bases from V and 5 bases from J; junction bases left unmatched: 7. Germline CDR1 SGHTA, CDR2 FQGTGA. CDR3 length: 15 residues. DNA of the CDR3: TGTGCCAGCAGCCCTTCAGGGGGCAATACCGGGGAGCTGTTTTTT. Translated: CASSPSGGNTGELFF. The full variable domain, rest sourced from reference TRBV7-3 and TRBJ2-2, is GAGVSQTPSNKVTEKGKYVELRCDPISGHTALYWYRQSLGQGPEFLIYFQGTGAADDSGLPNDRFFAVRPEGSVSTLKIQRTERGDSAVYLCASSPSGGNTGELFFGEGSRLTVL.